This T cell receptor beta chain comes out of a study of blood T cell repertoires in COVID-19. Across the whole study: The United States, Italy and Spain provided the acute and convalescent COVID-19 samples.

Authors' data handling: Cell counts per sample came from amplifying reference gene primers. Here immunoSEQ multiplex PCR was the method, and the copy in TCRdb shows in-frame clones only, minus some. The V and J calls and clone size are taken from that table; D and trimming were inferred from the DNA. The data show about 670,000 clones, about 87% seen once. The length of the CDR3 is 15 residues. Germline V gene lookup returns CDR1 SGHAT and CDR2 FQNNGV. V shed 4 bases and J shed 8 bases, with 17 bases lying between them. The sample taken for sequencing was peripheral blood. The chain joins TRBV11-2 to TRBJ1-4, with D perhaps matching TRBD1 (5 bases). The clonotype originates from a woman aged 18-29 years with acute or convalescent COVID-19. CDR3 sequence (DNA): TGTGCCAGCAGCTCCCGGGGGGGTTTACGAGAAAAACTGTTTTTT. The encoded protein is CASSSRGGLREKLFF.